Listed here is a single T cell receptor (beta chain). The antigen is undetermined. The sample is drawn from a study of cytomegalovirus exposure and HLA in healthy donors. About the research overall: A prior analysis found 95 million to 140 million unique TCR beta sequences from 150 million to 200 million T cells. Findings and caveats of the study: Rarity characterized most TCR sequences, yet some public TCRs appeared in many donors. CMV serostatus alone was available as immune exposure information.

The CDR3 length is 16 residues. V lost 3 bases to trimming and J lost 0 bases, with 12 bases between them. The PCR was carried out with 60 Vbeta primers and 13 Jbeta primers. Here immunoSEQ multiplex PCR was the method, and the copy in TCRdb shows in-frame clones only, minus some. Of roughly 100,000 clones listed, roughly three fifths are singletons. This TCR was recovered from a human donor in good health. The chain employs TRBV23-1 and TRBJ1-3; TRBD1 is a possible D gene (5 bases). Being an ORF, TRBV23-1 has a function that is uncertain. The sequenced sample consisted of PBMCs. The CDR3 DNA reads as TGCGCCAGCAGTCAGCCACAGGTACCCTCTGGAAACACCATATATTTT. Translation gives CASSQPQVPSGNTIYF.